This TCR beta chain was identified during a study of human T cells and chemical hapten exposure. As for the study in general: Patch tests delivered 0.01% DPC to the upper back and were evaluated at 6 days. Variability of per-sample TCR yields stemmed mainly from small differences in pooled library volume.

This clonotype was found many times. Indicated time point: patch test 3, about 24 weeks after DPC sensitization. As to treatment: therapeutic diphenylcyclopropenone sensitization with weekly scalp DPC. Germline CDR1 and CDR2: MDHEN and SYDVKM. Trimming took 5 bases from V and 4 from J; bases not matched to a gene: 8. The CDR3 covers 15 residues. In the authors' methods: Per-sample TCR counts ranged from roughly 23,224 to 750,000, median about 100,000. Each CDR3 protein is one row after TCRdb ran MiXCR on the RACE reads. The V and J calls and clone size come from TCRdb's table, not from the authors' own analysis. The table includes just under 65,000 distinct CDR3 sequences, approximately 9.9% detected once.

Source: whole blood, taken in connection with sensitization to the hapten diphenylcyclopropenone (DPC). The V gene is TRBV28, the J gene TRBJ1-5; 7 nucleotides match TRBD1. The origin of this receptor is a woman aged 25-40 years with alopecia areata. Some clones in this sample may be carry-over from other donors' samples. The CDR3 loop is CASSTKLDRNQPQHF. Written as DNA, the CDR3 is TGTGCCAGCAGTACTAAACTGGACAGGAATCAGCCCCAGCATTTT.